One sample yielded the 11 T cell receptor beta chains listed below, sequenced in a study of cytomegalovirus exposure and HLA in healthy donors. PCR primers comprised 60 Vbeta and 13 Jbeta primers. TCRdb keeps only in-frame clones here, not all; method: immunoSEQ multiplex PCR. The sample includes over 150,000 clones, 77% of them seen just once. Sequences were obtained from PBMCs. These receptors were collected from a woman between 55 and 75 years old in good health and CMV-seropositive.

The gene calls are TRBV4-2 and TRBJ1-2; 7 nucleotides match TRBD1. Germline CDR1 reads LGHNA; CDR2 reads YNFKEQ. The J segment lost 3 bases and the V segment lost 2 bases, leaving 3 bases of the junction unmatched. CDR3 length: 14 residues. The CDR3 nucleotides are TGTGCCAGCAGCCAATCCCAGGGGGACTATGGCTACACCTTC. Translating gives CASSQSQGDYGYTF.

The CDR3, as DNA: TGCGCCAGCAGTTTAGCGGGGAAAGAGACCCAGTACTTC. This codes for CASSLAGKETQYF. V gene TRBV10-2 combines with J gene TRBJ2-5; 8 nucleotides agree with TRBD2. Trimming cost V 5 bases and J 3 bases; bases outside gene matches: 2. CDR1 and CDR2 from the germline V gene are WSHSY and SAAADI. The CDR3 has 13 residues.

The chain has TRBV5-4 and TRBJ2-3; 16 nucleotides align to TRBD2. V trimming: 2 bases; J trimming: 5 bases; junction bases outside the gene matches: 5. The germline V gene has CDR1 SGHNT and CDR2 YYREEE (reference sequence). The CDR3 runs 17 residues. The DNA for the CDR3 is TGTGCCAGCAGCTTCGGGACTAGCGGGGGGGTTGGAGATACGCAGTATTTT. Its protein is CASSFGTSGGVGDTQYF. The whole variable domain, remainder taken from reference TRBV5-4 and TRBJ2-3, is ETGVTQSPTHLIKTRGQQVTLRCSSQSGHNTVSWYQQALGQGPQFIFQYYREEENGRGNFPPRFSGLQFPNYSSELNVNALELDDSALYLCASSFGTSGGVGDTQYFGPGTRLTVL.

The chain carries TRBV7-3 and TRBJ2-7; tentative D call: TRBD1 (6 bases). CDR1 is SGHTA and CDR2 is FQGTGA in the germline V gene. The ends were cut back, 1 base at V and 6 bases at J, with 7 bases in the middle. The CDR3 sequence is 12 residues long. CDR3 DNA: TGTGCCAGCAGCTTAAACAGGGTCGAGCAGTACTTC. Residues: CASSLNRVEQYF.

The chain employs TRBV7-2 and TRBJ2-7; TRBD1 matches 7 bases. In germline, CDR1 is SGHTA, CDR2 FQGNSA. The CDR3 length is 15 residues. J lost 1 base, V lost 6 bases, and 9 bases had no gene match. DNA of the CDR3: TGTGCCAGCAGTCTGCGTGGGGGACAGTCCTACGAGCAGTACTTC. Encoded protein: CASSLRGGQSYEQYF. Full variable domain (rest looked up from reference TRBV7-2 and TRBJ2-7): GAGVSQSPSNKVTEKGKDVELRCDPISGHTALYWYRQSLGQGLEFLIYFQGNSAPDKSGLPSDRFSAERTGGSVSTLTIQRTQQEDSAVYLCASSLRGGQSYEQYFGPGTRLTVT.

In regard to this clone: Sequence at one end of the junction differs from germline and may be a read error. V gene TRBV28 combines with J gene TRBJ1-1, with D possibly matching TRBD1 (6 bases). The V gene's germline CDR1 is MDHEN and CDR2 SYDVKM. The CDR3 covers 14 residues. This CDR3 is CASSPSRGATDAFF. CDR3 in DNA: TGTGCCAGCAGCCCATCCCGGGGGGCGACTGACGCTTTCTTT. Drawing the rest from reference TRBV28 and TRBJ1-1, the complete variable domain is DVKVTQSSRYLVKRTGEKVFLECVQDMDHENMFWYRQDPGLGLRLIYFSYDVKMKEKGDIPEGYSVSREKKERFSLILESASTNQTSMYLCASSPSRGATDAFFGQGTRLTVV.

This sequence joins TRBV7-9 and TRBJ1-6; D is uncertain. Germline V gene data show CDR1 as SEHNR and CDR2 as FQNEAQ (reference sequence). CDR3 size: 12 residues. V was shortened by 1 base and J by 12 bases, with 7 bases between the two germline ends. CDR3 DNA: TGTGCCAGCAGCTTAGTAGGAGAACCCCTCCACTTT. This codes for CASSLVGEPLHF. Using reference TRBV7-9 and TRBJ1-6 for the parts outside the CDR3, the full variable domain is DTGVSQNPRHKITKRGQNVTFRCDPISEHNRLYWYRQTLGQGPEFLTYFQNEAQLEKSRLLSDRFSAERPKGSFSTLEIQRTEQGDSAMYLCASSLVGEPLHFGNGTRLTVT.

V and J are TRBV28 and TRBJ1-4, with D possibly TRBD1 on 5 matching bases. This CDR3 has 17 residues. Germline V gene lookup returns CDR1 MDHEN and CDR2 SYDVKM. With 1 base removed from V and 8 bases from J, the gap between germline ends came to 20 bases. Here the CDR3 DNA reads TGTGCCAGCAGTTTATCGGGACTGCGGAAAATAGGGGAAAAACTGTTTTTT. It translates to CASSLSGLRKIGEKLFF.

The rearrangement links TRBV5-4 to TRBJ2-3, with D perhaps matching TRBD2 (6 bases). The CDR3 loop spans 16 amino acids. Germline CDR1 is SGHNT and CDR2 is YYREEE (reference sequence). V shed 1 base and J shed 1 base, with 13 bases lying between them. CDR3 loop: CASSLRAGFGTDTQYF. The CDR3 DNA reads as TGTGCCAGCAGCTTGAGGGCGGGGTTCGGCACAGATACGCAGTATTTT.

This clone was counted a single time. The V call is TRBV28, the J call TRBJ1-5, with 7 positions matching TRBD1. V shed 4 bases and J 2 bases; nucleotides not matched to a gene: 23. Per germline, CDR1 MDHEN and CDR2 SYDVKM. The CDR3 extends over 21 amino acids. The CDR3 reads CASSSLLPPPGDRVGNQPQHF. The CDR3 nucleotides read TGTGCCAGCAGTTCCCTCCTCCCTCCCCCGGGAGACAGGGTTGGCAATCAGCCCCAGCATTTT.

V and J are TRBV4-1 and TRBJ1-2; D is unresolved. Germline assignment: CDR1 MGHRA and CDR2 YSYEKL. The CDR3 has 13 residues. The V and J ends lost 1 base and 8 bases respectively, with 11 bases between them. The CDR3 is CASSQVSGGGYTF. In DNA, the CDR3 is TGCGCCAGCAGCCAAGTGTCAGGCGGGGGCTACACCTTC.